Listed below are T cell receptor beta chains from one sample, sequenced in a study. TCRdb reprocessed the 5' RACE reads with MiXCR, giving one entry per CDR3 protein. The repertoire includes 45,000 to 55,000 distinct CDR3 sequences, almost 25% of them detected once, and 2.5% to 3.5% sits in the top ten. Sample: tumor-infiltrating naive CD4+ T cells sorted from the breast tumor. Receptors originate from a female donor with breast cancer. CDR3s include the opening cysteine and the closing phenylalanine or tryptophan.

v_call	j_call	cdr3_aa
TRBV7-3	TRBJ1-6	CASSFQGNAPLHF
TRBV28	TRBJ2-7	CASKQSKGVEEQYF
TRBV5-4	TRBJ2-3	CASSPLSRSTQYF
TRBV5-1	TRBJ2-7	CASSRGQGARSYEQYF
TRBV6-5	TRBJ1-1	CASSYRWTGGRGTEAFF
TRBV11-2	TRBJ2-2	CASSPIKTGELFF
TRBV4-3	TRBJ2-3	CASSQALTRNAQYF
TRBV6-5	TRBJ2-7	CASSSAGGASYEQYF
TRBV28	TRBJ2-7	CASSPPGLRSYEQYF
TRBV12-3/TRBV12-4	TRBJ2-2	CASSFGSGPTGELFF
TRBV2	TRBJ2-5	CASSGGLAGVPYF
TRBV11-2	TRBJ1-3	CASSPRAEYSGNTIYF
TRBV11-2	TRBJ2-1	CASSLGLWQGRRNEQFF
TRBV7-2	TRBJ2-2	CASSRDRVNTGELFF
TRBV27	TRBJ2-7	CASGTSVHYEQYF
TRBV7-2	TRBJ2-3	CASSLAGGGPNTQYF
TRBV24-1	TRBJ2-1	CATSDFNEQFF